Presented here are 18 T cell receptor beta chains from one specimen sequenced in a study of T cell responses to AZD1222 COVID-19 vaccine. Produced via immunoSEQ multiplex PCR; TCRdb's table is partial and in-frame only. The sample lists tens of thousands of clones, roughly 89% seen once, with over 7.5% in the top ten. The specimen was peripheral blood, collected 28 days after the second AZD1222 dose. These receptor sequences come from an adult who received the AZD1222 COVID-19 vaccine.

CDR3 bases: TGTGCCAGTAGTATAGACACAGCAACTAATGAAAAACTGTTTTTT. Translation: CASSIDTATNEKLFF. This chain uses TRBV19 with TRBJ1-4, with D uncertain. The V gene's germline CDR1 is LNHDA and CDR2 SQIVND (reference sequence). V lost 0 bases and J lost 0, with 5 bases in between. The CDR3 runs to 15 residues. Combining the CDR3 with reference TRBV19 and TRBJ1-4 gives the whole variable domain DGGITQSPKYLFRKEGQNVTLSCEQNLNHDAMYWYRQDPGQGLRLIYYSQIVNDFQKGDIAEGYSVSREKKESFPLTVTSAQKNPTAFYLCASSIDTATNEKLFFGSGTQLSVL.

The V gene is TRBV5-4, the J gene TRBJ2-7, with D possibly TRBD2 on 7 matching bases. Germline loops: CDR1 SGHNT, CDR2 YYREEE (reference sequence). The CDR3 covers 16 residues. The V gene lost 0 bases and the J gene lost 3 bases, with 16 bases spanning the gap. The CDR3 spells CASSLGGRGAYYEQYF. The CDR3 coding sequence is TGTGCCAGCAGCTTGGGAGGCCGGGGGGCATACTACGAGCAGTACTTC.

The V call is TRBV6-2 or TRBV6-3, the J call TRBJ1-5; no reliable D call. The CDR3 runs 12 residues. The germline V and J ends were trimmed by 0 bases and 7 bases, with 4 bases remaining between them. From germline, CDR1 is MNHEY and CDR2 SVGEGT. The CDR3 region has the DNA TGTGCCAGCAGTTACTCGGGCCAGCCCCAGCATTTT. Protein sequence: CASSYSGQPQHF.

V and J are TRBV19 and TRBJ1-5, with 8 bases aligning to TRBD1. CDR3 length equals 14 residues. V shed 10 bases and J 0 bases; nucleotides not matched to a gene: 5. Per germline, CDR1 LNHDA and CDR2 SQIVND (reference sequence). In DNA form, the CDR3 reads TGTGCCACCCGGACAGGGCCTAGCAATCAGCCCCAGCATTTT. Protein product: CATRTGPSNQPQHF.

This clone showed up just a few times. V gene TRBV7-2 combines with J gene TRBJ2-1, with 11 nucleotides matching TRBD2. The germline V gene has CDR1 SGHTA and CDR2 FQGNSA. The V and J ends lost 1 base and 4 bases, in that order; junction bases with no gene match: 9. The CDR3 sequence is 18 residues long. The CDR3 region has the DNA TGTGCCAGCAGCTTAGACCCCTTAGCGGGAGGGCTATACAATGAGCAGTTCTTC. Amino acid sequence: CASSLDPLAGGLYNEQFF.

The gene calls are TRBV30 and TRBJ1-3, with TRBD1 as a possible D gene (6 bases). The CDR3 covers 13 residues. The germline V gene encodes CDR1 GTSNPN and CDR2 SVGIG (reference sequence). The ends were cut back, 5 bases at V and 4 bases at J, with 12 bases in the middle. This CDR3 is CAWFMGAGNTIYF. The CDR3 DNA sequence: TGTGCCTGGTTTATGGGGGCAGGAAACACCATATATTTT.

CDR3 bases: TGTGCCAGCAGCCCCTGGGGCCCTAACTATGGCTACACCTTC. It is translated as CASSPWGPNYGYTF. V is TRBV21-1 and J is TRBJ1-2; whether TRBD1, the table's D call, matches the DNA was not checked. TRBV21-1 is an annotated pseudogene. The CDR3 is 14 residues long.

This rearrangement joins TRBV5-1 to TRBJ2-1; 12 bases line up with TRBD2. V was pared by 3 bases and J by 6 bases, with 16 bases of the junction left unmatched. This CDR3 is built from 19 residues. Germline V gene sequence: CDR1 SGHRS, CDR2 YFSETQ. CDR3 sequence: CASSSRPGLAGPKGNEQFF. The DNA for the CDR3 is TGCGCCAGCAGCTCCCGACCGGGACTAGCGGGCCCTAAGGGCAATGAGCAGTTCTTC.

This clone was counted once. The genes are TRBV14 and TRBJ2-7; D is possibly TRBD2 (7 bases). Germline CDR1 reads SGHDN; CDR2 reads FVKESK. V gave up 0 bases and J gave up 2 bases, with 11 bases separating them. The length of the CDR3 is 15 residues. The CDR3 DNA reads TGTGCCAGCAGCCAAGATAACGGGGGGCCCTACGAGCAGTACTTC. As protein: CASSQDNGGPYEQYF. Using reference TRBV14 and TRBJ2-7 for the parts outside the CDR3, the full variable domain is EAGVTQFPSHSVIEKGQTVTLRCDPISGHDNLYWYRRVMGKEIKFLLHFVKESKQDESGMPNNRFLAERTGGTYSTLKVQPAELEDSGVYFCASSQDNGGPYEQYFGPGTRLTVT.

The gene calls are TRBV2 and TRBJ2-1, with unresolved D. With 3 bases removed from V and 6 bases from J, the gap between germline ends came to 24 bases. The CDR3 runs 18 residues. Per the germline V gene, CDR1 is SNHLY and CDR2 is FYNNEI. CDR3 coding DNA: TGTGCCAGCAGTGATACCGGTTCTATCGGATCCCCCGGCAATGAGCAGTTCTTC. The encoded protein is CASSDTGSIGSPGNEQFF.

The chain is built from TRBV6-1 and TRBJ1-2, with 9 positions matching TRBD1. Germline CDR1 reads MNHNS; CDR2 reads SASEGT. The CDR3 covers 17 residues. Germline trimming cut 4 bases from V and 7 bases from J; bases unmatched to any gene: 16. The CDR3 nucleotides are TGTGCCAGCAGTGCCCCCGCCGGGATCACAGGGGGCAGTGGCTACACCTTC. This gives the protein CASSAPAGITGGSGYTF.

V gene TRBV11-2 combines with J gene TRBJ2-7; tentative D call: TRBD1 (6 bases). The CDR3 runs 16 residues. Germline assignment: CDR1 SGHAT and CDR2 FQNNGV. Trimming shortened V by 2 bases and J by 1 base, and 15 bases separated the two germline ends. CDR3 sequence: CASSLNHPRGSYEQYV. The CDR3, as DNA: TGTGCCAGCAGCTTAAACCACCCGAGGGGGTCCTACGAGCAGTACGTC.

The gene calls are TRBV15 and TRBJ1-1; the D is unclear. V was cut by 5 bases and J by 10 bases, with 14 bases left in between. CDR1 LNHNV and CDR2 YYDKDF come from the germline V gene (reference sequence). This CDR3 is 12 amino acids long. Here the CDR3 reads CATSRAESGAFF. CDR3 sequence (DNA): TGTGCCACCAGCCGGGCGGAATCCGGAGCTTTCTTT.

The chain joins TRBV9 to TRBJ1-1; D might be TRBD1 (6 bases). This CDR3 has 15 amino acids. The V gene lost 0 bases and the J gene lost 0 bases, with 9 bases spanning the gap. In germline, CDR1 is SGDLS, CDR2 YYNGEE. CDR3 sequence reads: CASSVVGTLNTEAFF. CDR3 nucleotides: TGTGCCAGCAGCGTAGTCGGGACACTGAACACTGAAGCTTTCTTT.

V gene TRBV11-3 combines with J gene TRBJ2-3, with no clear D. Trimming took 2 bases from V and 6 from J, leaving 6 bases between them. Germline CDR1 SGHNT, CDR2 YENEEA. CDR3 length: 12 amino acids. The CDR3 sequence: CASSLPKDTQYF. CDR3 bases: TGTGCCAGCAGCTTACCGAAGGATACGCAGTATTTT.

About this clone: One end of the junction fails to match germline, which may point to a read error. This chain links TRBV6-4 with TRBJ2-2; weak D call: TRBD1 (5 bases). The CDR3 covers 16 residues. Germline V lookup: CDR1 MRHNA, CDR2 SNTAGT. CDR3: CATSLRTPPNTGELFF. CDR3 coding DNA: TGTGCCACCAGTCTCCGGACACCACCGAACACCGGGGAGCTGTTTTTT.

This chain joins TRBV19 and TRBJ2-4, with D perhaps TRBD1 (6 bases). The length of the CDR3 is 14 residues. Germline V lookup: CDR1 LNHDA, CDR2 SQIVND (reference sequence). The germline V and J ends were trimmed by 5 bases and 2 bases, with 10 bases remaining between them. Here the CDR3 reads CASSYRETKNIQYF. The CDR3 nucleotides are TGTGCCAGTAGTTACAGGGAAACCAAAAACATTCAGTACTTC.

The V and J genes are TRBV29-1 and TRBJ1-2; 9 nucleotides agree with TRBD1. The CDR3 totals 13 residues. V shed 7 bases, J shed 2 bases, and the junction held 5 bases outside the gene matches. CDR1 SQVTM and CDR2 ANQGSEA come from the germline V gene. CDR3 sequence reads: CSATGGQNYGYTF. CDR3 nucleotides: TGCAGCGCTACAGGGGGCCAAAACTATGGCTACACCTTC.